This entry lists 20 T cell receptor beta chains sequenced from one sample in a study of blood T cell repertoires in COVID-19. TCRdb's copy holds only in-frame clones and misses some; the assay was immunoSEQ multiplex PCR. The sample holds roughly 140,000 clones; more than 80% are singletons and the top ten take 15%. Sequencing used peripheral blood. The source of these receptors is a woman aged 35 to 49 with acute or convalescent COVID-19.

This clone has a single count. V is TRBV5-1 and J is TRBJ1-6, with TRBD1 as a possible D gene (6 bases). In germline, CDR1 is SGHRS, CDR2 YFSETQ. Trimming removed 3 bases from V and 12 bases from J, with 10 bases in between. The CDR3 contains 12 residues. The CDR3 region has the DNA TGCGCCAGCAGCTCGGACAGAGGACCCCTCCACTTT. Its protein is CASSSDRGPLHF.

This chain joins TRBV6-5 and TRBJ1-2; D may be TRBD1 (5 bases). Germline-derived CDR1 and CDR2 are MNHEY and SVGAGI. The ends were cut back, 6 bases at V and 1 base at J, with 15 bases in the middle. The CDR3 is 15 residues long. This CDR3 reads CASSQTGSGNYGYTF. The CDR3 nucleotides read TGTGCCAGCAGCCAAACAGGCTCGGGTAACTATGGCTACACCTTC.

CDR3 region: CASSADPLNTEAFF. The CDR3 DNA sequence: TGTGCCAGCAGCGCAGATCCCTTGAACACTGAAGCTTTCTTT. The chain uses TRBV2 and TRBJ1-1; D is unclear. CDR1 and CDR2 from the germline V gene are SNHLY and FYNNEI. Trimming took off 6 bases at V and 0 bases at J, with 11 bases between the two ends. The CDR3 runs 14 residues.

The genes are TRBV7-2 and TRBJ1-2, with no clear D. Germline CDR1 and CDR2: SGHTA and FQGNSA. V was trimmed by 5 bases and J by 8 bases, leaving 15 bases between them. The CDR3 has 13 residues. In nucleotides, the CDR3 is TGTGCCAGCAGCGCGATCCGAGCGGAAGGCTACACCTTC. Its protein product is CASSAIRAEGYTF.

The chain links TRBV7-3 to TRBJ2-2; 9 bases line up with TRBD1. Trimming removed 5 bases from V and 6 bases from J; junction bases left unmatched: 10. Germline CDR1 reads SGHTA; CDR2 reads FQGTGA. The CDR3 contains 16 residues. Here the CDR3 reads CASSPWTGVHPGELFF. In DNA form, the CDR3 reads TGTGCCAGCAGCCCATGGACAGGGGTGCACCCCGGGGAGCTGTTTTTT.

The chain links TRBV6-5 to TRBJ2-5, with TRBD1 matching 8 bases. There are 16 residues in the CDR3. Germline V gene data show CDR1 as MNHEY and CDR2 as SVGAGI. Trimming removed 4 bases from V and 2 bases from J; junction bases left unmatched: 9. CDR3 DNA: TGTGCCAGCAGTTTTAGGACAGGGTTCGGTCAAGAGACCCAGTACTTC. Translated: CASSFRTGFGQETQYF.

Here the CDR3 reads CASSQGGMGELFF. CDR3 DNA: TGTGCCAGCAGCCAAGGGGGCATGGGGGAGCTGTTTTTT. This chain uses TRBV3-1 (or the pseudogene TRBV3-2) with TRBJ2-2, with D perhaps TRBD1 (5 bases). This CDR3 contains 13 residues. Germline V CDR1 and CDR2: LGHDT, YNNKEL (reference sequence). V dropped 1 base and J dropped 8 bases, with 8 bases sitting between them.

The rearrangement joins TRBV24-1 to TRBJ2-1; TRBD1 might be the D (6 bases). With 4 bases removed from V and 7 bases from J, the gap between germline ends came to 16 bases. CDR1 is KGHDR, CDR2 SFDVKD, per germline. The length of the CDR3 is 15 residues. The CDR3 loop reads CATSEGAIRVNEQFF. CDR3 DNA sequence: TGTGCCACCAGTGAGGGGGCCATTAGGGTGAATGAGCAGTTCTTC.

The CDR3 nucleotides are TGTGCCAGCAGCTTAGCCCCAGGGAATGAGCAGTTCTTC. This sequence encodes CASSLAPGNEQFF. The V call is TRBV11-3, the J call TRBJ2-1; possibly TRBD1 for D (5 bases). This CDR3 spans 13 amino acids. The V end lost 1 base, the J end lost 7 bases, and 8 bases lay between the germline ends. Germline lookup yields CDR1 SGHNT and CDR2 YENEEA. Complete variable domain (other parts from reference TRBV11-3 and TRBJ2-1): EAGVVQSPRYKIIEKKQPVAFWCNPISGHNTLYWYLQNLGQGPELLIRYENEEAVDDSQLPKDRFSAERLKGVDSTLKIQPAELGDSAVYLCASSLAPGNEQFFGPGTRLTVL.

This chain joins TRBV5-1 and TRBJ1-2; D unclear. V was trimmed by 6 bases and J by 3 bases, leaving 12 bases between them. CDR3 size: 13 residues. In germline, CDR1 is SGHRS, CDR2 YFSETQ. The CDR3 region is CASTMSGDYGYTF. DNA for the CDR3: TGCGCCAGCACAATGTCGGGTGACTATGGCTACACCTTC.

This clone was counted between two and nine times. V usage is TRBV9 and J usage is TRBJ2-7; the D is unclear. Germline assignment: CDR1 SGDLS and CDR2 YYNGEE. This CDR3 is 17 amino acids long. The V end was cut by 0 bases, the J end by 2 bases, with 18 bases between. As DNA, the CDR3 is TGTGCCAGCAGCGTAGGCCTCGGCGGAGTTTCCCCCTACGAGCAGTACTTC. Translation gives CASSVGLGGVSPYEQYF. The variable domain in full, with the rest retrieved from reference TRBV9 and TRBJ2-7, is DSGVTQTPKHLITATGQRVTLRCSPRSGDLSVYWYQQSLDQGLQFLIQYYNGEERAKGNILERFSAQQFPDLHSELNLSSLELGDSALYFCASSVGLGGVSPYEQYFGPGTRLTVT.

This clone has a single count. V is TRBV3-1 (or the pseudogene TRBV3-2) and J is TRBJ2-2, with D unresolved. Germline V gene sequence: CDR1 LGHDT, CDR2 YNNKEL (reference sequence). Deletions cut 2 bases from V and 14 bases from J, with 12 bases between. This CDR3 comprises 12 residues. CDR3: CASSQFGEVLFF. The CDR3 nucleotides read TGTGCCAGCAGCCAATTCGGCGAGGTTCTGTTTTTT.

In this sample, this clone turned up once. The gene calls are TRBV14 and TRBJ2-3; perhaps TRBD2 as D (6 bases). Germline values: CDR1 SGHDN, CDR2 FVKESK. Between the trimmed V and J ends, which lost 1 base and 2 bases, there was a span of 7 bases. CDR3 size: 14 residues. The CDR3 DNA sequence: TGTGCCAGCAGCCAAGGGGACTTCACAGATACGCAGTATTTT. As protein: CASSQGDFTDTQYF.

The genes are TRBV3-1 (or the pseudogene TRBV3-2) and TRBJ1-5, with TRBD1 matching 9 bases. Unmatched junction bases numbered 5, after V lost 4 bases and J lost 4 bases. Germline V lookup: CDR1 LGHDT, CDR2 YNNKEL (reference sequence). The CDR3 contains 15 residues. CDR3 DNA: TGTGCCAGCAGCCCCACAGGGGGCGGGAATCAGCCCCAGCATTTT. Encoded protein: CASSPTGGGNQPQHF.

V is TRBV5-6 and J is TRBJ1-2; D unresolved. V shed 4 bases and J shed 2 bases, with 9 bases lying between them. Germline CDR1 reads SGHDT; CDR2 reads YYEEEE. The CDR3 loop spans 13 amino acids. CDR3 loop: CASSPGGNYGYTF. DNA of the CDR3: TGTGCCAGCAGCCCCGGCGGCAACTATGGCTACACCTTC.

The chain has TRBV23-1 and TRBJ1-5; perhaps TRBD1 as D (5 bases). TRBV23-1 is flagged as an ORF with uncertain function. V lost 4 bases, J lost 4 bases, and 8 bases lay in between. The CDR3 totals 13 residues. The CDR3 sequence: CASSRRGNQPQHF. In DNA, the CDR3 is TGCGCCAGCAGTCGAAGGGGAAATCAGCCCCAGCATTTT.

As for this clone: A read error may account for a junction end that differs from germline. The rearrangement links TRBV7-7 to TRBJ2-1, with 8 bases identical to TRBD2. This CDR3 has 15 amino acids. Germline CDR1 and CDR2: SSHAT and FNYEAQ (reference sequence). In nucleotides, the CDR3 is TGTGCTAGCAGTCCCCCGCGGGAGGTGGGTCATGAGCAGTTCTTC. Protein product: CASSPPREVGHEQFF.

This rearrangement joins TRBV15 to TRBJ2-5, with 11 positions matching TRBD2. Losses at the gene ends were 0 bases for V and 4 bases for J; bases not matched to a gene: 10. The CDR3 has 18 amino acids. Per germline, CDR1 LNHNV and CDR2 YYDKDF (reference sequence). The CDR3 sequence is CATSRDNRPSGRRETQYF. CDR3 coding DNA: TGTGCCACCAGCAGAGATAATCGCCCTAGCGGGAGGAGAGAGACCCAGTACTTC.

This sequence joins TRBV3-1 (or the pseudogene TRBV3-2) and TRBJ2-7, with D perhaps matching TRBD2 (5 bases). The CDR3 is 14 amino acids. Between the trimmed V and J ends, which lost 4 bases and 3 bases, there was a span of 13 bases. Per germline, CDR1 LGHDT and CDR2 YNNKEL (reference sequence). The CDR3, as DNA: TGTGCCAGCAGCCCCTGGGGAGACGACTACGAGCAGTACTTC. Its translation: CASSPWGDDYEQYF.

The rearrangement links TRBV18 to TRBJ1-1; weak D call: TRBD1 (5 bases). Germline loops: CDR1 KGHSH, CDR2 LQKENI. The CDR3 runs to 15 residues. V lost 4 bases and J 7 bases, leaving 19 bases between the germline ends. The CDR3 protein is CASSLQGDSGYEAFF. The CDR3 DNA is TGTGCCAGCTCACTACAAGGGGATTCGGGTTATGAAGCTTTCTTT. Based on the CDR3 plus reference TRBV18 and TRBJ1-1, the full variable domain is NAGVMQNPRHLVRRRGQEARLRCSPMKGHSHVYWYRQLPEEGLKFMVYLQKENIIDESGMPKERFSAEFPKEGPSILRIQQVVRGDSAAYFCASSLQGDSGYEAFFGQGTRLTVV.